The 16 T cell receptor beta chains reported below all come from one sample, sequenced in a study of blood T cell repertoires in COVID-19. Clones were read by immunoSEQ multiplex PCR, and TCRdb kept only the in-frame ones, dropping some. The repertoire has over 110,000 clones, 88% of them found once; the top ten carry approximately 1.8%. Sequenced input: peripheral blood. Receptors were obtained from a man between 65 and 85 years old with acute or convalescent COVID-19.

The chain uses TRBV30 and TRBJ2-1; D ambiguous. Germline CDR1 is GTSNPN and CDR2 is SVGIG (reference sequence). V dropped 0 bases and J dropped 9 bases, with 12 bases sitting between them. The CDR3 length is 13 residues. CDR3 nucleotides: TGTGCCTGGAGTGTATCGCTAGATGGTGAGCAGTTCTTC. Its translation is CAWSVSLDGEQFF.

The chain joins TRBV4-2 to TRBJ2-3; D not certain. V shed 1 base and J shed 5 bases, with 4 bases lying between them. CDR3 size: 12 residues. Germline CDR1 and CDR2: LGHNA and YNFKEQ. Here the CDR3 DNA reads TGTGCCAGCAGCCAAGCAATAGATACGCAGTATTTT. Amino acids: CASSQAIDTQYF.

This chain uses TRBV10-3 with TRBJ1-1; D call uncertain. V gave up 3 bases and J gave up 8 bases, with 10 bases separating them. Germline CDR1 ENHRY, CDR2 SYGVKD. CDR3 length: 12 residues. As DNA, the CDR3 is TGTGCCATCAGTGAACAGCCGGGAGAAGCTTTCTTT. Residues: CAISEQPGEAFF.

This rearrangement joins TRBV19 to TRBJ1-2; possible D gene TRBD1, 5 bases. Trimming took off 4 bases at V and 2 bases at J, with 11 bases between the two ends. There are 14 residues in the CDR3. Looked up from germline, CDR1 is LNHDA and CDR2 is SQIVND (reference sequence). The CDR3 DNA is TGTGCCAGTAGTACCGGGGACTGGAACTATGGCTACACCTTC. Translated: CASSTGDWNYGYTF.

This clone has a single count. This chain connects TRBV19 to TRBJ2-1; 10 positions agree with TRBD1. Germline V CDR1 and CDR2: LNHDA, SQIVND (reference sequence). CDR3 size: 17 residues. After removal of 1 base from V and 3 bases from J, the junction contained 6 bases not matched to a gene. CDR3 residues: CASSIGTGGGYYNEQFF. Here the CDR3 DNA reads TGTGCCAGTAGTATAGGGACAGGGGGGGGATACTACAATGAGCAGTTCTTC.

The chain employs TRBV20-1 and TRBJ1-1; unclear D gene. Germline-derived CDR1 and CDR2 are DFQATT and SNEGSKA (reference sequence). Trimming left V 3 bases short and J 10 bases short, with 15 bases between. This CDR3 comprises 12 residues. CDR3: CSASNGFGRAFF. CDR3 nucleotide sequence: TGCAGTGCTAGTAACGGGTTCGGAAGAGCTTTCTTT.

The chain combines TRBV23-1 with TRBJ2-4; TRBD1 might be the D (5 bases). TRBV23-1 has ORF status, its function being uncertain. Trimming took 0 bases from V and 8 from J, leaving 14 bases between them. CDR3 size: 15 residues. The CDR3: CASSQSGAHPHIQYF. CDR3 nucleotide sequence: TGCGCCAGCAGTCAATCAGGGGCCCACCCCCACATTCAGTACTTC.

The gene calls are TRBV28 and TRBJ2-2, with TRBD1 as a possible D gene (5 bases). Germline V gives CDR1 MDHEN, CDR2 SYDVKM. The CDR3 consists of 13 residues. Trimming cost V 8 bases and J 3 bases, with 10 bases left between them. The CDR3 protein is CASVEGDTGELFF. For the CDR3, the DNA is TGTGCCAGCGTGGAAGGGGACACCGGGGAGCTGTTTTTT.

CDR3 coding DNA: TGTGCCAGTAGTATAGCTGGACAGAACACTGAAGCTTTCTTT. This sequence encodes CASSIAGQNTEAFF. The rearrangement joins TRBV19 to TRBJ1-1; D may be TRBD1 (5 bases). Germline assignment: CDR1 LNHDA and CDR2 SQIVND (reference sequence). With 1 base removed from V and 1 base from J, the gap between germline ends came to 7 bases. The length of the CDR3 is 14 residues.

CDR3 amino acids: CASREYGTPEDEQYF. The CDR3 DNA reads as TGTGCCAGCCGCGAATACGGGACACCTGAGGACGAGCAGTACTTC. The V and J genes are TRBV27 and TRBJ2-7; weak D call: TRBD1 (6 bases). The germline gives CDR1 MNHEY, CDR2 SMNVEV (reference sequence). There are 15 residues in the CDR3. The V end lost 8 bases, the J end lost 5 bases, and 22 bases lay between the germline ends.

The chain joins TRBV11-2 to TRBJ2-7; possibly TRBD1 for D (6 bases). In germline, CDR1 is SGHAT, CDR2 FQNNGV. Trimming left V 5 bases short and J 0 bases short, with 14 bases between. The CDR3 spans 15 residues. The chain's CDR3 is CASSNRAGASYEQYF. The CDR3 DNA reads as TGTGCCAGCAGCAACAGGGCAGGGGCCTCCTACGAGCAGTACTTC.

The chain carries TRBV2 and TRBJ2-5, with D possibly TRBD1 on 6 matching bases. Germline V gene sequence: CDR1 SNHLY, CDR2 FYNNEI. Deletions cut 2 bases from V and 5 bases from J, with 15 bases between. This CDR3 is 15 amino acids long. The CDR3 nucleotides are TGTGCCAGCAGTGAAAACAGGGAGAATCGGGAGACCCAGTACTTC. Amino acids: CASSENRENRETQYF. The whole variable domain, remainder taken from reference TRBV2 and TRBJ2-5, is EPEVTQTPSHQVTQMGQEVILRCVPISNHLYFYWYRQILGQKVEFLVSFYNNEISEKSEIFDDQFSVERPDGSNFTLKIRSTKLEDSAMYFCASSENRENRETQYFGPGTRLLVL.

The chain combines TRBV2 with TRBJ2-5; D not certain. Looked up from germline, CDR1 is SNHLY and CDR2 is FYNNEI. The CDR3 contains 11 residues. The ends were cut back, 4 bases at V and 11 bases at J, with 11 bases in the middle. CDR3 DNA: TGTGCCAGCAGTGGTGTAGTAGAGCAGTACTTC. Encoded protein: CASSGVVEQYF.

This chain joins TRBV20-1 and TRBJ2-2; TRBD2 is a possible D gene (5 bases). The CDR3 totals 17 residues. The germline CDR1 and CDR2 sequences are DFQATT and SNEGSKA (reference sequence). V was shortened by 3 bases and J by 7 bases, with 24 bases between the two germline ends. The CDR3 protein is CSASGRSGPLSGGELFF. CDR3 DNA: TGCAGTGCTAGTGGGCGAAGCGGACCCCTTTCGGGCGGGGAGCTGTTTTTT.

The V call is TRBV5-1, the J call TRBJ1-1; 7 nucleotides align to TRBD1. The CDR3 has 14 residues. V shed 0 bases and J 4 bases; nucleotides not matched to a gene: 3. CDR1 and CDR2 (germline): SGHRS, YFSETQ. DNA of the CDR3: TGCGCCAGCAGCTTGGAGGCAGGGGGCACTGAAGCTTTCTTT. Residues: CASSLEAGGTEAFF. Variable domain in full (rest from reference TRBV5-1 and TRBJ1-1): KAGVTQTPRYLIKTRGQQVTLSCSPISGHRSVSWYQQTPGQGLQFLFEYFSETQRNKGNFPGRFSGRQFSNSRSEMNVSTLELGDSALYLCASSLEAGGTEAFFGQGTRLTVV.

The V and J genes are TRBV5-1 and TRBJ1-2; 8 bases line up with TRBD1. In germline, CDR1 is SGHRS, CDR2 YFSETQ. The CDR3 sequence is 14 residues long. V lost 0 bases, J lost 8 bases, and 6 bases stayed unmatched. The CDR3 DNA reads TGCGCCAGCAGCTTGGGACAGGGGATTGGCGGCTACACCTTC. Translated, it gives CASSLGQGIGGYTF. The entire variable domain, with the rest obtained from reference TRBV5-1 and TRBJ1-2, is as follows: KAGVTQTPRYLIKTRGQQVTLSCSPISGHRSVSWYQQTPGQGLQFLFEYFSETQRNKGNFPGRFSGRQFSNSRSEMNVSTLELGDSALYLCASSLGQGIGGYTFGSGTRLTVV.